This paragraph reports one TCR beta chain. The antigen is unknown. The CDR3 contains 14 residues. CDR1 is SGHVS, CDR2 FQNEAQ, per germline. Trimming cost V 3 bases and J 5 bases; bases outside gene matches: 7. This record comes from a study of OX40 agonist ivuxolimab in advanced cancers. Study overall: Enrollees could have had prior anti-PD-1, anti-PD-L1 or anti-CTLA-4 therapy, which 30% to 50% had received.

Sampling times: baseline, cycle 4 day 1, cycle 7 day 1. The method was immunoSEQ multiplex PCR; TCRdb's version includes in-frame clones alone and lacks a portion of them. Found here are tens of thousands of clones, around 90% of them singletons; the top ten hold 0.44%. Notes on the study in general: Circulating CD4+ and CD8+ T cells showed clonal expansion by week 6 at 0.1 to 3.0 mg/kg.

The clonotype comes from an adult with an advanced solid tumor such as melanoma, head and neck, liver or kidney cancer. This rearrangement joins TRBV7-8 to TRBJ2-7; 7 bases line up with TRBD2. The sample was CD4+ or CD8+ T cells sorted from blood, taken in a trial of the OX40 agonist ivuxolimab. The CDR3 DNA is TGTGCCAGCAGCTTTCTACGCCGGGAGGACGAGCAGTACTTC. This translates into CASSFLRREDEQYF.